A single T cell receptor (beta chain) is shown here with its context. Sequencing was performed with immunoSEQ multiplex PCR; in TCRdb, only in-frame clones are kept and a portion is missing. The sample yields hundreds of thousands of clones, around 84% seen once. This CDR3 spans 13 amino acids. V was trimmed by 7 bases and J by 3 bases, leaving 15 bases between them. Looked up from germline, CDR1 is GTSNPN and CDR2 is SVGIG (reference sequence). These data belong to a study of blood T cell repertoires in COVID-19. This chain links TRBV30 with TRBJ1-1; D unresolved. The sequenced material came from peripheral blood. The origin of this receptor is a human donor in a cohort sampled during active COVID-19. The DNA for the CDR3 is TGTGCCTCTGACCTCCGCGGTGACACTGAAGCTTTCTTT. As protein: CASDLRGDTEAFF.